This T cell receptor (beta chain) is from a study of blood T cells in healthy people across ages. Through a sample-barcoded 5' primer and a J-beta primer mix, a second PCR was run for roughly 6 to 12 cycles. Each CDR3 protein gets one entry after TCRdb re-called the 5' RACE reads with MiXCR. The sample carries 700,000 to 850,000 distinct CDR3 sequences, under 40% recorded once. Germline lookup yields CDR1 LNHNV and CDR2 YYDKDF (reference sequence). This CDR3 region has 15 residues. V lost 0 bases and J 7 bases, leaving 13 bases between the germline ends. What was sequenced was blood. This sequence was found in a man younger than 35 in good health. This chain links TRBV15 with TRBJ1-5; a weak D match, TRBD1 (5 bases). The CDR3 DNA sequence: TGTGCCACCAGCAGAGATCGAGGGGCCGGGCAGCCCCAGCATTTT. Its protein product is CATSRDRGAGQPQHF.